Detailed here is one T cell receptor beta chain. Which antigen it targets is not known. No much larger clone exists at a distance of one base, and base qualities are not known. This entry is derived from a study of cytomegalovirus exposure and HLA in healthy donors (dated 2017 in TCRdb). Context from the whole study: In an earlier analysis of roughly 500 of the donors, about 270 Gb of sequence data and 100 million or so unique TCR beta sequences from roughly 190 million T cells were reported. Among about 360 genotyped donors of the cohort, an average of roughly 240,000 unique TCR beta nucleotide sequences were sequenced per donor, roughly a sixth of them non-productive. In an earlier analysis of roughly 580 of the donors, high-throughput TCR beta sequencing was used to judge whether each TCR beta V gene segment behaved as functional or pseudogenic. An early release that covered roughly 600 HLA-typed donors contained approximately 300 gigabases of sequencing data and around 85 million unique TCR sequences. Of the 398 genotyped donors, approximately 80% fell in the genetic ancestry cluster associated with self-reported Caucasian donors. HLA typing included class I and class II loci at four-digit resolution. Typing coverage varied by locus: roughly 620-640 donors for A, B, C, DRB1 and DQB1; approximately 500 for DQA1; over 600 for DPA1; roughly 450 for DPB1. A later analysis re-examined previously published TCR beta repertoires from about 700 donors and added high-resolution HLA genotyping to investigate patterns of TCR occurrence. A later genetic analysis took genome-wide SNP genotypes for about three fifths of the roughly 700 donors and used that subset as a discovery cohort. The T cell repertoires of 700 or so subjects were profiled by immunosequencing and related to cytomegalovirus serostatus. The study aimed to test whether cataloging public T cell receptors could reveal signatures of past pathogen exposure. The later analysis used no new phenotypic data to find candidate immune exposures, relying instead on TCR beta sequences and their occurrence across donors. A few DR-DQ haplotypes were handled as single units for association and clustering because linkage in the cohort was strong. In addition to the first cohort of 666 subjects, a separate validation cohort of approximately 110 different subjects was used. All discovery cohort repertoires had been generated using a single sequencing platform. High-throughput TCR immunosequencing, statistical association of individual TCRs with disease status, and machine learning were combined to predict cytomegalovirus infection status. Donor age, sex, ethnicity and CMV serostatus were collected together with the repertoire data. Study-wide findings and limitations: According to a later genetic analysis, donors in an Asian-associated ancestry cluster had fewer N-insertions in productive TCRs than the roughly 670-donor mean. Because counts were too low, roughly 18 rarely observed V segments, including chromosome 9 orphons, were left out of the earlier analysis of 500 to 750 of the donors. HLA typing was unavailable for some donors at each locus, so association tests used only the typed subset. A later analysis found that most CMV-associated TCR beta chains appeared HLA-restricted, with HLA associations seemingly driven largely by CMV exposure. A cluster of highly shared sequence variants was judged likely to be a technical artifact of the sequencing pipeline. Some IMGT-functional V segments, including TRBV6-2 and TRBV6-3, could not be told apart with the 87-base-pair reads, so those segments were excluded. Compared with equally common non-associated chains, HLA-associated TCR beta chains in a later analysis were more clonally expanded and had lower generation probabilities. Most TCR sequences were observed very rarely across donors, whereas some public TCRs were present in many individuals. A later genetic analysis associated a missense DCLRE1C variant with V-gene and J-gene trimming of TCR beta chains, and an independent cohort replicated the association. The study listed 164 TCR beta chains as associated with cytomegalovirus. Several of the top co-occurrence clusters appeared to be linked to parvovirus B19, influenza, CMV and Epstein-Barr virus, according to a later analysis. In this cohort, only TCR beta chains were sequenced, and detectable features were limited by the absence of alpha or paired-chain data. When HLA alleles, especially DR and DQ, strongly co-occurred, attributing TCR associations to individual alleles was difficult. In an earlier analysis of around 500 of the donors, most TCR beta V segments appeared in productive rearrangements about 90% or about 30% of the time, broadly matching IMGT annotations. In a later analysis, 16,951 TCR beta sequences were associated with specific HLA alleles at a false discovery rate of 0.05. A further reported finding was that TCR beta sequences accurately predicted the HLA-A and HLA-B alleles for most subjects in the first cohort. Linkage disequilibrium might explain the correlated functional status among segregating V segments, but an unknown experimental factor could not be excluded. A later analysis found that TCR association rates varied across HLA loci, with DRB1 alleles showing the most associated TCRs and HLA-C alleles the fewest. Roughly uniform sequencing depth across donors was assumed in presence/absence analyses, although this assumption may not hold. In both the original and validation cohorts, the classifier was reported to diagnose cytomegalovirus status with high specificity and sensitivity. The only immune exposure information available for the cohort was CMV serostatus. In vitro tests confirmed that a few of the cytomegalovirus-associated TCR beta chains recognize cytomegalovirus antigens. The authors suggested that the approach could potentially be generalized to other disease states and immunological phenotypes.

According to the germline V gene, CDR1 reads MNHEY and CDR2 reads SVGAGI. The CDR3, from cysteine to phenylalanine, totals 14 residues. Left in the record is the CDR3 DNA by itself, 42 bases read in frame from the first base. Trimming removed 6 bases from V and 6 bases from J, leaving 17 bases between the germline ends. To prepare the library, the immunoSEQ multiplex PCR assay was applied. For the multiplex PCR, a mixture combining 60 forward primers for TCR Vbeta segments and 13 reverse primers for TCR Jbeta segments was used. A multiplex PCR assay on genomic DNA amplified the CDR3 region of rearranged TCR beta genes. On the Illumina HiSeq System, the amplified TCR beta libraries were sequenced as 87-base-pair reads. The original pipeline was this. In a later analysis, some 80 million unique TCR beta chains were counted across the 666 repertoires, and roughly 11 million of these chains were shared by at least two donors. Raw reads were error-corrected and collapsed into unique sequences with a nearest-neighbor algorithm that merged closely related sequences to remove PCR and sequencing errors. Alignment of CDR3 sequences to IMGT reference sequences was used to assign V, D and J gene segments. For a sequence to be retained, at least a six-nucleotide match to both a V gene segment and a J gene segment was required. A rearrangement counted as productive if the CDR3 had no stop codons and remained in frame with V and J, and every other rearrangement counted as non-productive. Following IMGT convention, CDR3 was defined as the stretch from the second conserved V-encoded cysteine up to the conserved J-encoded phenylalanine. The earlier analysis of about 640 of the donors excluded any sequence lacking an unambiguous match to a single V gene segment. In an earlier analysis of a few hundred of the donors, V segments were called functional above 56.7% productive rearrangements and were called segregating when the between-donor standard deviation exceeded 5%. A statistical classification framework was built for diagnosing cytomegalovirus status from the catalog of TCR beta chain sequences. In a later analysis, TCR nucleotide sequences were compared against IMGT/GENE-DB human TR gene sequences so that V and J genes could be assigned. A later analysis assigned CDR3 sequences and most-parsimonious VDJ recombination scenarios with the TCRdist pipeline. In a later analysis, every TCR beta chain was defined by the combination of its CDR3 amino acid sequence and its V-gene family, and reads without a unique V-gene family were dropped. As a way to deal with suspected cross-contamination and a sequencing artifact, a later analysis dropped approximately 570 nucleotide sequences that were highly shared and had low generation probability. In a later analysis, a clonal expansion index was calculated for each public chain from normalized within-repertoire ranks of inferred template counts. In a later analysis, generation probabilities were computed using a VDJ recombination model fitted to out-of-frame rearrangements, and the results were checked against IGoR. Hypergeometric tests were used in a later analysis to score TCR-TCR, TCR-HLA and TCR-CMV co-occurrence, with a repertoire-size bias correction applied to the TCR pairs. In a later analysis, false discovery rates were estimated by permuting HLA or CMV assignments 20 times. In a later analysis, co-occurring TCRs were grouped using DBSCAN, and TCRdist sequence similarity was added for clustering within HLA-allele-positive subsets. For co-occurrence clustering, repertoires with fewer than 30,000 or more than 120,000 public chains were excluded, along with a handful of repertoires with anomalous nucleotide sharing. TCRdb took this table from immuneACCESS and kept in-frame rearrangements with V and J called. Such tables lack part of the clones; where checked against another copy, unresolved V genes explain under half of the gap, and the rest is unexplained. That table is the source of V, J and clone size, and D and trimming were worked out from the DNA. The sample yields 80,000 to 100,000 clones; roughly 75% were counted once. The top ten constitute 6% to 8% of the sample.

In total, more than 500 healthy bone marrow donors made up the cohort. At the time of sampling, every cohort member was nominally healthy, though immune exposures that went unrecorded were likely present. The donor tested CMV seronegative, placing the donor among the 350 to 400 seronegative members of the cohort. Each donor provided a peripheral blood sample, and peripheral blood mononuclear cells were used for TCR beta sequencing. The Qiagen DNeasy Blood Extraction Kit was used to extract genomic DNA from the blood cell samples. Sequenced sample: PBMCs. Recombination connected TRBV6-5 to TRBJ1-1; 5 matching bases give a weak D call of TRBD1. The sequence derives from a man under 40 in good health and CMV-seronegative. The CDR3 here reads CASSRLEGLSEAFF. The nucleotide sequence reads TGTGCCAGCAGCCGACTGGAGGGGCTGTCTGAAGCTTTCTTT.